The 28 T cell receptor beta chains given below trace back to one sample, sequenced in a study of cytomegalovirus exposure and HLA in healthy donors. TCRdb keeps only in-frame clones here, not all; method: immunoSEQ multiplex PCR. The data show about 92,000 clones, over 85% seen once. Sequenced input: PBMCs. The receptor source for this set is a woman in her twenties or thirties in good health and CMV-seropositive.

This chain links TRBV28 with TRBJ2-7; TRBD1 might be the D (6 bases). The CDR3 is 14 residues long. Germline CDR1 MDHEN, CDR2 SYDVKM. V was shortened by 6 bases and J by 0 bases, with 12 bases between the two germline ends. CDR3: CASRNRARSYEQYF. The CDR3, as DNA: TGTGCCAGCAGGAACAGGGCCCGCTCCTACGAGCAGTACTTC.

This clone has a single count. The chain joins TRBV6-6 to TRBJ2-7; TRBD2 matches at 7 bases. The V and J ends lost 1 base and 6 bases, in that order; junction bases with no gene match: 12. Germline V gene sequence: CDR1 MNHNY, CDR2 SVGAGI (reference sequence). The CDR3 has 16 amino acids. The chain's CDR3 is CASSYFGGSNGGEQYF. CDR3 nucleotides: TGTGCCAGCAGTTACTTTGGCGGGAGCAATGGGGGCGAGCAGTACTTC.

CDR3: CASSQSFPGLAGTYEQYF. As DNA, the CDR3 is TGCGCCAGCAGCCAAAGCTTTCCGGGACTAGCGGGAACGTACGAGCAGTACTTC. This chain links TRBV4-3 with TRBJ2-7; 13 nucleotides match TRBD2. V lost 2 bases and J lost 4; bases outside the gene matches: 11. This CDR3 is 18 amino acids long. Germline CDR1 LGHNA, CDR2 YSLEER.

This chain links TRBV5-6 with TRBJ1-1; possibly TRBD1 for D (5 bases). The length of the CDR3 is 15 residues. Germline V CDR1 and CDR2: SGHDT, YYEEEE. The germline V and J ends were trimmed by 1 base and 7 bases, with 17 bases remaining between them. CDR3 sequence (DNA): TGTGCCAGCAGCTTGCGCCCAGGGACTTCCTTTGAAGCTTTCTTT. It translates to CASSLRPGTSFEAFF. The entire variable domain, with the rest obtained from reference TRBV5-6 and TRBJ1-1, is as follows: DAGVTQSPTHLIKTRGQQVTLRCSPKSGHDTVSWYQQALGQGPQFIFQYYEEEERQRGNFPDRFSGHQFPNYSSELNVNALLLGDSALYLCASSLRPGTSFEAFFGQGTRLTVV.

The V and J genes are TRBV7-2 and TRBJ2-1, with D maybe TRBD2 (5 bases). From germline, CDR1 is SGHTA and CDR2 FQGNSA. Trimming removed 4 bases at V and 7 bases at J, with 23 bases between. CDR3 length equals 17 residues. The DNA of the CDR3 is TGTGCCAGCAGCTCACAACGGAGGCGGTCGGCTATGAATGAGCAGTTCTTC. Translating it yields CASSSQRRRSAMNEQFF. Based on the CDR3 plus reference TRBV7-2 and TRBJ2-1, the full variable domain is GAGVSQSPSNKVTEKGKDVELRCDPISGHTALYWYRQSLGQGLEFLIYFQGNSAPDKSGLPSDRFSAERTGGSVSTLTIQRTQQEDSAVYLCASSSQRRRSAMNEQFFGPGTRLTVL.

This chain connects TRBV30 to TRBJ2-1; possible D gene TRBD1, 6 bases. V gave up 2 bases and J gave up 12 bases, with 11 bases separating them. The CDR3 contains 11 residues. Germline CDR1 is GTSNPN and CDR2 is SVGIG (reference sequence). The CDR3 bases are TGTGCCTGGAGTATTGTAGGGGGGCAGTTCTTC. Protein: CAWSIVGGQFF. Using reference TRBV30 and TRBJ2-1 for the parts outside the CDR3, the full variable domain is SQTIHQWPATLVQPVGSPLSLECTVEGTSNPNLYWYRQAAGRGLQLLFYSVGIGQISSEVPQNLSASRPQDRQFILSSKKLLLSDSGFYLCAWSIVGGQFFGPGTRLTVL.

This chain connects TRBV28 to TRBJ2-1, with D perhaps TRBD2 (5 bases). V dropped 3 bases and J dropped 8 bases, with 17 bases sitting between them. CDR1 and CDR2 (germline): MDHEN, SYDVKM. The CDR3 is 15 residues long. CDR3 in amino acids: CASSFRGSFSDEQFF. For the CDR3, the DNA is TGTGCCAGCAGTTTTCGGGGTTCCTTCTCGGATGAGCAGTTCTTC.

This chain links TRBV30 with TRBJ2-5, with D perhaps TRBD2 (5 bases). This CDR3 is 13 amino acids long. The V and J ends lost 0 bases and 2 bases respectively, with 7 bases between them. The V gene's germline CDR1 is GTSNPN and CDR2 SVGIG (reference sequence). As DNA, the CDR3 is TGTGCCTGGAGTGTGAGGGCGCAAGAGACCCAGTACTTC. Its translation is CAWSVRAQETQYF.

This chain joins TRBV6-6 and TRBJ1-1; D gene unclear. CDR3 size: 12 residues. V dropped 7 bases and J dropped 3 bases, with 9 bases sitting between them. The germline V gene has CDR1 MNHNY and CDR2 SVGAGI (reference sequence). The CDR3 protein is CASNHGDTEAFF. In DNA form, the CDR3 reads TGTGCCAGCAATCACGGGGACACTGAAGCTTTCTTT.

The V gene is TRBV27, the J gene TRBJ2-2; 7 bases line up with TRBD1. Germline CDR1 MNHEY, CDR2 SMNVEV (reference sequence). The CDR3 totals 17 residues. V dropped 4 bases and J dropped 6; count of bases not matched to a gene: 14. CDR3 in DNA: TGTGCCAGCAGTTCGGGGACAGTGGGGGCCCTCCCCGGGGAGCTGTTTTTT. Amino acids: CASSSGTVGALPGELFF.

J is TRBJ2-3 and V is TRBV9, with TRBD2 identical over 8 bases. V shed 4 bases and J 5 bases; nucleotides not matched to a gene: 6. CDR1 and CDR2 from the germline V gene are SGDLS and YYNGEE. The CDR3 contains 14 residues. The CDR3 spells CASSRGGLGDTQYF. CDR3 coding DNA: TGTGCCAGCAGCCGCGGGGGGTTGGGAGATACGCAGTATTTT.

The rearrangement uses TRBV4-2 and TRBJ2-1; 9 positions agree with TRBD2. The CDR3 sequence is 16 residues long. J lost 6 bases, V lost 4 bases, and 10 bases had no gene match. The germline V gene has CDR1 LGHNA and CDR2 YNFKEQ. The CDR3 DNA is TGTGCCAGCAGCCTAATTCAGGGACTAGCTGGCAATGAGCAGTTCTTC. This codes for CASSLIQGLAGNEQFF.

The chain recombines TRBV7-3 with TRBJ2-1; D perhaps matches TRBD2 (6 bases). With 5 bases removed from V and 10 bases from J, the gap between germline ends came to 15 bases. Germline V gene data show CDR1 as SGHTA and CDR2 as FQGTGA. The CDR3 has 13 residues. CDR3 DNA: TGTGCCAGCAGCCCAGAACTAGCTTTAGAGCAGTTCTTC. It specifies CASSPELALEQFF.

The V call is TRBV2, the J call TRBJ2-7, with TRBD2 matching over 13 bases. V trimming: 3 bases; J trimming: 3 bases; junction bases outside the gene matches: 2. CDR1 is SNHLY and CDR2 is FYNNEI in the germline V gene. This CDR3 has 15 amino acids. The CDR3 sequence: CASSEGTSGIYEQYF. DNA for the CDR3: TGTGCCAGCAGTGAGGGGACTAGCGGGATCTACGAGCAGTACTTC.

The chain uses TRBV18 and TRBJ2-7; 9 bases agree with TRBD1. This CDR3 is built from 16 residues. Germline V gene lookup returns CDR1 KGHSH and CDR2 LQKENI. Unmatched junction bases numbered 12, after V lost 0 bases and J lost 9 bases. In nucleotides, the CDR3 is TGTGCCAGCTCACCACCGAGGGGACAGGGTTTCTCTGGGCAGTACTTC. Its translation: CASSPPRGQGFSGQYF.

V gene TRBV11-3 combines with J gene TRBJ1-2; D may be TRBD1 (6 bases). Germline V lookup: CDR1 SGHNT, CDR2 YENEEA. The V and J ends lost 3 bases and 8 bases respectively, with 16 bases between them. The CDR3 extends over 14 amino acids. CDR3 sequence reads: CASSFRTDSKGYTF. For the CDR3, the DNA is TGTGCCAGCAGCTTCCGTACGGACAGTAAAGGCTACACCTTC.

V gene TRBV7-9 combines with J gene TRBJ2-1; D perhaps matches TRBD2 (5 bases). V was clipped by 1 base and J by 6 bases, with 10 bases between them. The length of the CDR3 is 14 residues. Germline values: CDR1 SEHNR, CDR2 FQNEAQ (reference sequence). CDR3 coding DNA: TGTGCCAGCAGCTTAGTCGGGAATGTCAATGAGCAGTTCTTC. Protein: CASSLVGNVNEQFF. The variable domain in full, with the rest retrieved from reference TRBV7-9 and TRBJ2-1, is DTGVSQNPRHKITKRGQNVTFRCDPISEHNRLYWYRQTLGQGPEFLTYFQNEAQLEKSRLLSDRFSAERPKGSFSTLEIQRTEQGDSAMYLCASSLVGNVNEQFFGPGTRLTVL.

The chain is built from TRBV5-5 and TRBJ2-2, with TRBD2 matching 13 bases. With V trimmed by 4 bases and J by 4 bases, 7 bases remained unmatched. The CDR3 has 17 residues. CDR1 and CDR2 (germline): SGHKS, YYEKEE (reference sequence). In nucleotides, the CDR3 is TGTGCCAGCAGCCCAGGACTAGCGGGAGTCGTCACCGGGGAGCTGTTTTTT. Residues: CASSPGLAGVVTGELFF.

This clone was observed once. The identical CDR3 is also encoded by other nucleotide sequences in the sample. V and J are TRBV30 and TRBJ2-5; 7 nucleotides align to TRBD2. Germline V gene lookup returns CDR1 GTSNPN and CDR2 SVGIG (reference sequence). The CDR3 contains 13 residues. The V segment lost 2 bases and the J segment 5 bases; nucleotides outside the gene matches: 5. CDR3 loop: CAWSRVRGETQYF. The DNA for the CDR3 is TGTGCCTGGAGTCGTGTGCGGGGGGAGACCCAGTACTTC.

The rearrangement links TRBV25-1 to TRBJ2-7, with D tentatively TRBD1 (6 bases). Trimming took 3 bases from V and 7 from J, leaving 16 bases between them. The CDR3 spans 14 residues. Germline values: CDR1 MGHDK, CDR2 SYGVNS. The CDR3 DNA reads as TGTGCCAGCAGTGAGCCCGGACAGCTCTATGAGCAGTACTTC. Translated: CASSEPGQLYEQYF.

The chain employs TRBV7-2 and TRBJ2-1; 11 nucleotides agree with TRBD2. J lost 4 bases, V lost 2 bases, and 4 bases had no gene match. CDR1 is SGHTA, CDR2 FQGNSA, per germline. This CDR3 has 16 residues. In DNA, the CDR3 is TGTGCCAGCAGCTTATTAGCGGGAGGGGGTTACAATGAGCAGTTCTTC. Translating gives CASSLLAGGGYNEQFF.

The chain uses TRBV19 and TRBJ1-5; D is undetermined. Germline V gives CDR1 LNHDA, CDR2 SQIVND (reference sequence). The CDR3 length is 14 residues. The V gene lost 4 bases and the J gene lost 7 bases, with 14 bases spanning the gap. The DNA for the CDR3 is TGTGCCAGTAGTACCCGGGATCCTGGGCAGCCCCAGCATTTT. It translates to CASSTRDPGQPQHF.

This sequence joins TRBV29-1 and TRBJ2-5; 12 nucleotides match TRBD2. CDR1 SQVTM and CDR2 ANQGSEA come from the germline V gene. This CDR3 has 15 amino acids. Unmatched junction bases numbered 7, after V lost 3 bases and J lost 5 bases. In DNA form, the CDR3 reads TGCAGCGTTGAGACTAGCGGGAGATGGAGGGAGACCCAGTACTTC. Amino acid sequence: CSVETSGRWRETQYF.

This clone was seen only once. The chain employs TRBV7-9 and TRBJ2-7; 10 positions match TRBD1. The V gene's germline CDR1 is SEHNR and CDR2 FQNEAQ (reference sequence). The CDR3 is 15 amino acids. V dropped 5 bases and J dropped 6; count of bases not matched to a gene: 10. CDR3 residues: CASSPRDRGNGEQYF. The CDR3 coding sequence is TGTGCCAGCAGCCCCCGGGACAGGGGAAATGGCGAGCAGTACTTC.

This sequence joins TRBV19 and TRBJ2-1; 8 bases agree with TRBD1. This CDR3 contains 13 residues. The V gene end was trimmed by 2 bases and the J gene end by 13 bases; junction bases not matched to a gene: 7. CDR1 is LNHDA, CDR2 SQIVND, per germline (reference sequence). The CDR3 region is CASSIPGTGVQFF. Written as DNA, the CDR3 is TGTGCCAGTAGTATACCCGGGACAGGAGTTCAGTTCTTC.

The chain joins TRBV5-5 to TRBJ1-5; a weak D match, TRBD1 (5 bases). The CDR3 has 15 amino acids. The germline V gene has CDR1 SGHKS and CDR2 YYEKEE (reference sequence). Trimming left V 0 bases short and J 7 bases short, with 14 bases between. Here the CDR3 DNA reads TGTGCCAGCAGCTTGGCCTCAGGGATGAGGCAGCCCCAGCATTTT. Protein: CASSLASGMRQPQHF.

J is TRBJ2-3 and V is TRBV29-1, with TRBD1 matching over 7 bases. V was clipped by 5 bases and J by 6 bases; unmatched bases: 5. Germline V gene lookup returns CDR1 SQVTM and CDR2 ANQGSEA. This CDR3 has 12 residues. CDR3: CSVLTRGDTQYF. The CDR3 bases are TGCAGCGTTCTTACCAGGGGGGATACGCAGTATTTT.

The chain uses TRBV5-1 and TRBJ2-3, with 10 bases aligning to TRBD1. Germline CDR1 SGHRS, CDR2 YFSETQ. V was pared by 0 bases and J by 3 bases, with 1 base of the junction left unmatched. The CDR3 has 15 amino acids. CDR3 DNA: TGCGCCAGCAGCTTGGGGACAGGGGGGACAGATACGCAGTATTTT. It is translated as CASSLGTGGTDTQYF.